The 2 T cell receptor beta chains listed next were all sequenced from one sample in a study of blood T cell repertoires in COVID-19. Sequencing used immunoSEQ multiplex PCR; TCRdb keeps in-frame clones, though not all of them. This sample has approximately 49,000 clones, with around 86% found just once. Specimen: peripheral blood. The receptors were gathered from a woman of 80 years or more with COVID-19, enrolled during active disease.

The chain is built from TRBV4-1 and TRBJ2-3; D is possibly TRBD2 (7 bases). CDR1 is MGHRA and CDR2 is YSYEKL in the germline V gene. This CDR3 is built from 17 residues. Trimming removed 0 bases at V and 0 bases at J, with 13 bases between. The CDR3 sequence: CASSQEGGGGSTDTQYF. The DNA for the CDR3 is TGCGCCAGCAGCCAAGAGGGCGGGGGCGGGAGCACAGATACGCAGTATTTT.

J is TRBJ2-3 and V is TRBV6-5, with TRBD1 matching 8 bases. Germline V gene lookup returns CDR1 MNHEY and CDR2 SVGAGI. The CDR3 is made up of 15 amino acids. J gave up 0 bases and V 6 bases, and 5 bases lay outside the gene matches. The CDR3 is CASRRTGSSTDTQYF. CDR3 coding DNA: TGTGCCAGCAGGAGGACAGGGTCTAGCACAGATACGCAGTATTTT.